Following are 3 T cell receptor beta chains from one sample sequenced in a study of identical twins. Each CDR3 protein is one row after TCRdb ran MiXCR on the 5' RACE reads. The data show hundreds of thousands of distinct CDR3 sequences, around 5.7% seen once. What was sequenced was naive T cells sorted from blood. The receptors stem from a man in his late teens or twenties in good health.

The chain joins TRBV10-3 to TRBJ2-7, with 9 bases identical to TRBD1. Germline CDR1 ENHRY, CDR2 SYGVKD. Trimming cost V 7 bases and J 1 base; bases outside gene matches: 5. The CDR3 has 14 amino acids. This CDR3 is CAITPGQGSYEQYF. The CDR3 bases are TGTGCCATCACCCCGGGACAGGGTTCCTACGAGCAGTACTTC.

This chain connects TRBV29-1 to TRBJ2-1; D is ambiguous. This CDR3 is 12 amino acids long. The V and J ends lost 1 base and 5 bases respectively, with 6 bases between them. Germline CDR1 reads SQVTM; CDR2 reads ANQGSEA. The CDR3 loop reads CSVEGKDNEQFF. CDR3 nucleotides: TGCAGCGTTGAAGGAAAAGACAATGAGCAGTTCTTC.

This clonotype was recorded many times. The chain is built from TRBV10-3 and TRBJ2-2, with D possibly matching TRBD2 (7 bases). Trimming cost V 2 bases and J 3 bases, with 13 bases left between them. Germline CDR1 is ENHRY and CDR2 is SYGVKD. The CDR3 loop spans 16 amino acids. CDR3 amino acids: CAISERGGADTGELFF. The CDR3 DNA reads TGTGCCATCAGTGAGAGAGGGGGGGCCGACACCGGGGAGCTGTTTTTT.